The next 4 T cell receptor beta chains were all read from a single sample in a study of CD8 T cells in ankylosing spondylitis. Each CDR3 protein gets one entry after TCRdb re-called the 5' RACE reads with MiXCR. The sample lists over 60,000 distinct CDR3 sequences, approximately 5.3% seen once, with over 2% in the top ten. What was sequenced was blood, either unsorted or a sorted T cell fraction (not recorded which). Receptor source: a male donor with ankylosing spondylitis or in good health (not recorded which).

This clonotype was found a few times. The gene calls are TRBV20-1 and TRBJ2-3; 10 bases line up with TRBD2. Losses at the gene ends were 3 bases for V and 6 bases for J; bases not matched to a gene: 9. This CDR3 contains 15 residues. The germline V gene has CDR1 DFQATT and CDR2 SNEGSKA (reference sequence). The CDR3 DNA is TGCAGTGCTAGCCCAGCGGGGGGGTCAGGGGATACGCAGTATTTT. This encodes CSASPAGGSGDTQYF.

This clonotype was seen ten or more times. The rearrangement uses TRBV7-9 and TRBJ2-1; D possibly corresponds to TRBD2 (5 bases). This CDR3 comprises 12 residues. V shed 5 bases and J shed 7 bases, with 9 bases lying between them. Germline V gives CDR1 SEHNR, CDR2 FQNEAQ (reference sequence). The CDR3 DNA sequence: TGTGCCAGCAGCCCGTCGGGGAATGAGCAGTTCTTC. This sequence encodes CASSPSGNEQFF.

This clonotype was counted ten times or more. The chain is built from TRBV10-3 and TRBJ1-1; D remains ambiguous. Trimming cost V 3 bases and J 2 bases, with 13 bases left between them. Germline CDR1 ENHRY, CDR2 SYGVKD. This CDR3 comprises 15 residues. The CDR3 loop is CAISDHSGDNTEAFF. CDR3 coding DNA: TGTGCCATCAGTGATCATAGTGGTGACAACACTGAAGCTTTCTTT.

This clonotype was counted ten times or more. The junction departs from the called germline gene at one end, perhaps through a read error. The chain recombines TRBV20-1 with TRBJ1-5, with D possibly matching TRBD1 (5 bases). CDR3 length: 17 amino acids. Germline loops: CDR1 DFQATT, CDR2 SNEGSKA (reference sequence). The CDR3 bases are TGCTGTGCTAGCCCCAGTGTTGGGGGTGGCAGCAATCAGCCCCAGCATTTT. Protein: CCASPSVGGGSNQPQHF.